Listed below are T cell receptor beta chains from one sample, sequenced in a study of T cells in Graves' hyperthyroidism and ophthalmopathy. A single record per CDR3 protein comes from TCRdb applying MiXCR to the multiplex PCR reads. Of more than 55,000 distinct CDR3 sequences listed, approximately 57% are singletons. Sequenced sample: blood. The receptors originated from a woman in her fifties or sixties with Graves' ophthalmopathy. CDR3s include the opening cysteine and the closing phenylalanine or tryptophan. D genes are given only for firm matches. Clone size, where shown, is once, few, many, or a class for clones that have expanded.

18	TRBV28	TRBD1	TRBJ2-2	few	CASTPWGRQGPQTGELFF	TGTGCCAGCACCCCTTGGGGGAGACAGGGTCCTCAGACCGGGGAGCTGTTTTTT
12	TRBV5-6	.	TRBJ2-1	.	CASSLGPPEQFF	TGTGCCAGCAGCCTCGGCCCCCCTGAGCAGTTCTTC
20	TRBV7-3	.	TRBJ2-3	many	CASSLIGRGVGGSSADTQYF	TGTGCCAGCAGCTTAATTGGCAGGGGGGTGGGTGGTTCTTCCGCAGATACGCAGTATTTT
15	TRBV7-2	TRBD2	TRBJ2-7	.	CASSFASGSSYEQYF	TGTGCCAGCAGCTTCGCTAGCGGTAGCTCCTACGAGCAGTACTTC
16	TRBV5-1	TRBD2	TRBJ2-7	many	CASSLGLAGGQNEQYF	TGCGCCAGCAGCTTGGGCCTAGCGGGAGGGCAGAACGAGCAGTACTTC
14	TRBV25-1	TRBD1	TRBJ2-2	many	CASSPIQGAGELFF	TGTGCCAGCTCTCCCATACAGGGGGCCGGGGAGCTGTTTTTT
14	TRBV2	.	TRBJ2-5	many	CASGGSRRKETQYF	TGTGCCAGCGGGGGGAGTCGCCGTAAGGAGACCCAGTACTTC
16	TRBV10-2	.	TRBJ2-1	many	CASGRANMEVHNEQFF	TGCGCCAGCGGTAGAGCGAACATGGAGGTCCACAATGAGCAGTTCTTC
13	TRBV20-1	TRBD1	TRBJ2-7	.	CSARGTGDNEQYF	TGCAGTGCTAGAGGGACAGGGGATAACGAGCAGTACTTC
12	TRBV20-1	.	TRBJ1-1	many	CSASVVNTEAFF	TGCAGTGCTAGCGTGGTGAACACTGAAGCTTTCTTT
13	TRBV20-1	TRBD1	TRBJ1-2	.	CSARGTGEDGYTF	TGCAGTGCTAGAGGGACAGGGGAAGATGGCTACACCTTC
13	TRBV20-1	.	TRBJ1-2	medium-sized	CSALGQNLYGYTF	TGCAGTGCCCTCGGTCAGAACCTCTATGGCTACACCTTC
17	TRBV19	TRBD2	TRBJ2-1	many	CASSIVLAGGPHNEQFF	TGTGCCAGTAGTATAGTACTAGCGGGGGGGCCCCACAATGAGCAGTTCTTC
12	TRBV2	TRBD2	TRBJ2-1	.	CASWTSGIKQFF	TGTGCCAGCTGGACTAGCGGGATTAAACAGTTCTTC
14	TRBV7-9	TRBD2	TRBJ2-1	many	CASSWLAGGEEQFF	TGTGCCAGCAGCTGGCTAGCGGGAGGGGAAGAGCAGTTCTTC
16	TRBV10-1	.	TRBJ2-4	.	CASSGGAGVRGNIQYF	TGCGCCAGCAGTGGAGGGGCGGGAGTAAGGGGGAACATTCAGTACTTC
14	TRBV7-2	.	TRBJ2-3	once	CASSLGGEMNTQYF	TGTGCCAGCAGCTTGGGCGGTGAGATGAATACGCAGTATTTT
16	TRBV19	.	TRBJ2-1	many	CASSIVLNTRMSEQFF	TGTGCCAGTAGTATAGTTTTGAACACCCGAATGAGTGAGCAGTTCTTC
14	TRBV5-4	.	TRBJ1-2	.	CASSPEVGNYGYTF	TGTGCCAGCAGCCCTGAAGTCGGAAACTATGGCTACACCTTC
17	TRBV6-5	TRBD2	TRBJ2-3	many	CASSRHGLAVNTDTQYF	TGTGCCAGCAGTCGTCATGGACTAGCGGTTAACACAGATACGCAGTATTTT